The rows below give T cell receptor beta chains drawn from one sample of a study of T-cell memory formation after mild COVID-19. Each CDR3 protein gets one entry after TCRdb re-called the 5' RACE reads with MiXCR. Of 500,000 to 650,000 distinct CDR3 sequences listed, about 22% were seen once; the top ten hold roughly 8.3%. Sequencing used PBMCs or a T cell subset sorted from them (not recorded which). The receptor source for this set is an adult woman who had mild COVID-19 (a few samples of this study predate the infection). Cell type and time point are not known. Both conserved end residues are part of each CDR3. The order of the fields is D gene, clone size, J gene, V gene, CDR3 protein, CDR3 DNA. D genes are given only for firm matches. Only some rows state a clone size, as once, few, many or a class for expanded clones.

TRBD1	few	TRBJ2-1	TRBV7-9	CASSSWTGSDEQFF	TGTGCCAGCAGCTCTTGGACAGGTAGTGATGAGCAGTTCTTC
NA	few	TRBJ1-4	TRBV5-1	CASSSDGGNEKLFF	TGCGCCAGCAGCTCCGACGGGGGGAATGAAAAACTGTTTTTT
TRBD1	many	TRBJ1-3	TRBV20-1	CSATRDRGKAGNTIYF	TGCAGTGCTACCCGGGACAGGGGCAAAGCGGGAAACACCATATATTTT
NA	few	TRBJ1-1	TRBV7-8	CASSSPGRLNTEAFF	TGTGCCAGCAGCTCCCCGGGCCGGCTGAACACTGAAGCTTTCTTT
NA	NA	TRBJ2-1	TRBV7-9	CASSPRTRSRLANEQFF	TGTGCCAGCAGCCCCCGGACCCGTTCGAGGCTCGCCAATGAGCAGTTCTTC
NA	NA	TRBJ1-1	TRBV20-1	CSAIAGGTEAFF	TGCAGTGCTATCGCGGGAGGAACTGAAGCTTTCTTT
NA	NA	TRBJ1-5	TRBV19	CASSMTGDQPQHF	TGTGCCAGTAGTATGACGGGGGATCAGCCCCAGCATTTT
NA	NA	TRBJ2-1	TRBV24-1	CATSDTLLANEQFF	TGTGCCACCAGTGATACCCTACTCGCCAATGAGCAGTTCTTC
TRBD2	few	TRBJ2-1	TRBV5-1	CASSTRTRLAWNEQFF	TGCGCCAGCAGCACACGGACGAGACTAGCGTGGAATGAGCAGTTCTTC
NA	NA	TRBJ1-3	TRBV5-1	CASSLYSGADSGNTIYF	TGCGCCAGCAGCTTGTATTCAGGGGCCGACTCTGGAAACACCATATATTTT
NA	NA	TRBJ1-2	TRBV13	CASSLGLNGHYGYTF	TGTGCCAGCAGCTTAGGCCTAAACGGGCACTATGGCTACACCTTC
NA	NA	TRBJ2-7	TRBV20-1	CSATSSYEQYF	TGCAGTGCTACTAGTTCCTACGAGCAGTACTTC
TRBD1	NA	TRBJ1-2	TRBV12-3/TRBV12-4	CASTQDRRYGYTF	TGTGCCAGCACCCAGGACAGGCGCTATGGCTACACCTTC
NA	NA	TRBJ2-7	TRBV3-1	CASSQVYYEQYF	TGTGCCAGCAGCCAAGTCTACTACGAGCAGTACTTC
TRBD1	NA	TRBJ2-1	TRBV30	CAWARDRVVGEQFF	TGTGCCTGGGCTCGGGACAGGGTGGTGGGTGAGCAGTTCTTC
NA	few	TRBJ1-2	TRBV12-3/TRBV12-4	CASSFSLAEGGYTF	TGTGCCAGCAGTTTCTCCCTTGCCGAGGGGGGCTACACCTTC
NA	NA	TRBJ2-7	TRBV6-2/TRBV6-3	CASSYGTENSYEQYF	TGTGCCAGCAGTTACGGGACCGAGAACTCCTACGAGCAGTACTTC